The rows below give T cell receptor beta chains drawn from one sample of a study of technical replicates of blood from several donors. The table came from immunoSEQ multiplex PCR; TCRdb's copy has only in-frame clones and leaves some out. Here the sample spans about 93,000 clones, about 95% being singletons. The sequenced sample consisted of T cells isolated from PBMCs. Source of these receptors: a human donor in good health. Both conserved end residues are part of each CDR3. Fields, in order: J gene, clone size, V gene, D gene, CDR3 protein, CDR3 DNA. A D gene is named only where the DNA matches it firmly. Size values are once, few and many counts, or a class for expanded clones, and some rows have none.

J gene: TRBJ1-4; clone size: -; V gene: TRBV7-6; D gene: TRBD1; CDR3 protein: CASSRGQGNEKLFF; CDR3 DNA: TGTGCCAGCAGCCGGGGACAGGGTAATGAAAAACTGTTTTTT
J gene: TRBJ2-7; clone size: -; V gene: TRBV28; D gene: TRBD1; CDR3 protein: CASGTGYEQYF; CDR3 DNA: TGTGCCAGCGGGACAGGGTACGAGCAGTACTTC
J gene: TRBJ1-1; clone size: -; V gene: TRBV5-1; D gene: -; CDR3 protein: CASSLEQPVNTEAFF; CDR3 DNA: TGCGCCAGCAGCTTGGAGCAACCCGTGAACACTGAAGCTTTCTTT
J gene: TRBJ2-5; clone size: -; V gene: TRBV29-1; D gene: -; CDR3 protein: CSVEGDFLYQETQYF; CDR3 DNA: TGCAGCGTTGAAGGGGACTTTCTGTACCAAGAGACCCAGTACTTC
J gene: TRBJ1-2; clone size: -; V gene: TRBV15; D gene: -; CDR3 protein: CATSRDTYGYTF; CDR3 DNA: TGTGCCACCAGCAGAGATACATATGGCTACACCTTC
J gene: TRBJ2-5; clone size: -; V gene: TRBV6-5; D gene: TRBD2; CDR3 protein: CASGAGVGETQYF; CDR3 DNA: TGTGCCAGCGGCGCGGGGGTCGGAGAGACCCAGTACTTC
J gene: TRBJ1-4; clone size: -; V gene: TRBV7-9; D gene: TRBD1; CDR3 protein: CASSRTGGNEKLFF; CDR3 DNA: TGTGCCAGCAGCCGGACAGGGGGAAACGAAAAACTGTTTTTT
J gene: TRBJ2-2; clone size: -; V gene: TRBV2; D gene: -; CDR3 protein: CASSENLKLGELFF; CDR3 DNA: TGTGCCAGCAGTGAGAACCTCAAACTCGGGGAGCTGTTTTTT
J gene: TRBJ1-2; clone size: -; V gene: TRBV27; D gene: TRBD1; CDR3 protein: CASRWGQGGGYTF; CDR3 DNA: TGTGCCAGCAGATGGGGACAGGGCGGTGGCTACACCTTC
J gene: TRBJ2-7; clone size: -; V gene: TRBV19; D gene: TRBD2; CDR3 protein: CASSMGGTAAYEQYF; CDR3 DNA: TGTGCCAGTAGTATGGGGGGGACTGCCGCCTACGAGCAGTACTTC
J gene: TRBJ2-1; clone size: -; V gene: TRBV7-8; D gene: TRBD2; CDR3 protein: CASSLVSRREGQFF; CDR3 DNA: TGTGCCAGCAGCTTAGTCTCGCGGCGGGAGGGACAGTTCTTC
J gene: TRBJ2-7; clone size: -; V gene: TRBV5-5; D gene: TRBD1; CDR3 protein: CASSIRTGRPYEQYF; CDR3 DNA: TGTGCCAGCAGCATTCGGACAGGGAGACCCTACGAGCAGTACTTC
J gene: TRBJ2-7; clone size: -; V gene: TRBV27; D gene: TRBD2; CDR3 protein: CASSPGTSGAYEQYF; CDR3 DNA: TGTGCCAGCAGCCCCGGGACTAGCGGGGCCTACGAGCAGTACTTC
J gene: TRBJ1-3; clone size: -; V gene: TRBV5-1; D gene: TRBD1; CDR3 protein: CASSPKGQGNTIYF; CDR3 DNA: TGCGCCAGCAGCCCGAAGGGACAGGGAAACACCATATATTTT
J gene: TRBJ2-3; clone size: once; V gene: TRBV29-1; D gene: TRBD2; CDR3 protein: CSVVSGINTDTQYF; CDR3 DNA: TGCAGCGTGGTTAGCGGGATTAACACAGATACGCAGTATTTT
J gene: TRBJ1-2; clone size: once; V gene: TRBV28; D gene: TRBD1; CDR3 protein: CASSYTSGTGLDGYTF; CDR3 DNA: TGTGCCAGCAGTTACACCTCCGGGACAGGTCTGGATGGCTACACCTTC
J gene: TRBJ1-2; clone size: few; V gene: TRBV14; D gene: -; CDR3 protein: CASSQDLGHLAGYTF; CDR3 DNA: TGTGCCAGCAGCCAAGATCTGGGACATTTGGCCGGCTACACCTTC
J gene: TRBJ2-7; clone size: -; V gene: TRBV5-1; D gene: -; CDR3 protein: CASSLWDTSYEQYF; CDR3 DNA: TGCGCCAGCAGCTTGTGGGACACCTCCTACGAGCAGTACTTC
J gene: TRBJ2-7; clone size: -; V gene: TRBV15; D gene: TRBD2; CDR3 protein: CATSNGTSAFYEQYF; CDR3 DNA: TGTGCCACCAGCAATGGGACTAGCGCTTTCTACGAGCAGTACTTC
J gene: TRBJ1-2; clone size: -; V gene: TRBV4-1; D gene: -; CDR3 protein: CASSQGLLTNYGYTF; CDR3 DNA: TGCGCCAGCAGCCAAGGTTTACTAACTAACTATGGCTACACCTTC
J gene: TRBJ2-7; clone size: -; V gene: TRBV30; D gene: -; CDR3 protein: CAWNRQGTDEQYF; CDR3 DNA: TGTGCCTGGAATCGGCAGGGGACCGACGAGCAGTACTTC
J gene: TRBJ1-2; clone size: -; V gene: TRBV5-6; D gene: TRBD1; CDR3 protein: CASSPPGQGHGYTF; CDR3 DNA: TGTGCCAGCAGCCCGCCCGGACAGGGACATGGCTACACCTTC
J gene: TRBJ1-2; clone size: -; V gene: TRBV18; D gene: -; CDR3 protein: CASSRPRGHSNYGYTF; CDR3 DNA: TGTGCCAGCTCACGCCCAAGGGGCCACTCTAACTATGGCTACACCTTC
J gene: TRBJ2-1; clone size: -; V gene: TRBV7-5; D gene: -; CDR3 protein: CVRSLAFSKKNRGTWCSPLEQFF; CDR3 DNA: TGTGTCAGAAGCTTAGCGTTTTCAAAGAAAAACAGGGGCACGTGGTGCAGCCCCCTTGAGCAGTTCTTC
J gene: TRBJ1-4; clone size: -; V gene: TRBV7-9; D gene: -; CDR3 protein: CASSWLGGAAEKLFF; CDR3 DNA: TGTGCCAGCAGCTGGTTGGGGGGGGCCGCGGAAAAACTGTTTTTT
J gene: TRBJ1-1; clone size: few; V gene: TRBV27; D gene: -; CDR3 protein: CASSPQGTEAFF; CDR3 DNA: TGTGCCAGCAGTCCACAGGGAACTGAAGCTTTCTTT
J gene: TRBJ2-1; clone size: -; V gene: TRBV28; D gene: TRBD1; CDR3 protein: CASSFLDRGRDEQFF; CDR3 DNA: TGTGCCAGCAGTTTTCTGGACAGGGGCAGGGATGAGCAGTTCTTC
J gene: TRBJ1-2; clone size: once; V gene: TRBV25-1; D gene: -; CDR3 protein: CASSGSLTGIWYGYTF; CDR3 DNA: TGTGCCAGCAGTGGATCACTTACAGGGATCTGGTACGGCTACACCTTC
J gene: TRBJ2-7; clone size: -; V gene: TRBV28; D gene: TRBD2; CDR3 protein: CASASASGSSYEQYF; CDR3 DNA: TGTGCCAGCGCAAGCGCTAGCGGGAGCTCCTACGAGCAGTACTTC
J gene: TRBJ2-4; clone size: once; V gene: TRBV27; D gene: TRBD2; CDR3 protein: CASSALLLAGGPVIQYF; CDR3 DNA: TGTGCCAGCAGTGCCCTCCTACTAGCGGGGGGCCCAGTTATTCAGTACTTC
J gene: TRBJ1-4; clone size: -; V gene: TRBV27; D gene: -; CDR3 protein: CASSSLGAGKEKLFF; CDR3 DNA: TGTGCCAGCAGTTCCCTAGGGGCAGGAAAAGAAAAACTGTTTTTT
J gene: TRBJ2-7; clone size: -; V gene: TRBV5-1; D gene: TRBD1; CDR3 protein: CASSLAPGGEQYF; CDR3 DNA: TGCGCCAGCAGCTTGGCCCCAGGGGGCGAGCAGTACTTC
J gene: TRBJ2-1; clone size: -; V gene: TRBV5-1; D gene: -; CDR3 protein: CASSLGPSYNEQFF; CDR3 DNA: TGCGCCAGCAGCCTGGGGCCATCCTACAATGAGCAGTTCTTC
J gene: TRBJ1-2; clone size: -; V gene: TRBV28; D gene: TRBD1; CDR3 protein: CASSSQGYGYTF; CDR3 DNA: TGTGCCAGCAGTTCACAGGGGTACGGCTACACCTTC